Here is one TCR beta chain with its context. V was pared by 0 bases and J by 12 bases, with 14 bases between. The germline V gene encodes CDR1 SEHNR and CDR2 FQNEAQ (reference sequence). The CDR3 loop spans 14 amino acids. This sample is part of a study of shared clonotypes between healthy human individuals. Nashville, Tennessee was home to all donors, who were Caucasian adults. Profiling relied on immunoSEQ multiplex PCR, and the TCRdb table lists in-frame clones only, not all of them. The sample holds over a million clones, about 80% seen once. This clonotype originated in a man aged 18 to 30 in good health. Some clones in this sample may be carry-over from other donors' samples. This chain links TRBV7-9 with TRBJ1-4; maybe TRBD1 (5 bases). The sequenced sample consisted of memory CD4+ T cells from PBMCs. The subset denotes: CD45RA-negative fraction. CDR3 DNA sequence: TGTGCCAGCAGCTTAGCCGGAGGGGATCTTCAACTGTTTTTT. This gives the protein CASSLAGGDLQLFF.